Listed here is a single TCR beta chain. What it recognizes is unknown. The data derive from a study of cytomegalovirus exposure and HLA in healthy donors. Study findings and constraints: Cytomegalovirus-associated status was assigned to approximately 160 TCR beta chains. The dataset shows that most TCR sequences were rare, while some public TCRs occurred in many donors. The productive fraction for most TCR beta V segments was about 87% or about 30% in an earlier analysis.

A multiplex PCR was run with 60 Vbeta primers and 13 Jbeta primers. Profiling relied on immunoSEQ multiplex PCR, and the TCRdb table lists in-frame clones only, not all of them. Here the sample spans 130,000 to 150,000 clones, around four fifths being singletons. This CDR3 region has 17 residues. Between the trimmed V and J ends, which lost 4 bases and 5 bases, there was a span of 22 bases. CDR1 is SGHTA and CDR2 is FQGNSA in the germline V gene. The specimen was PBMCs. This chain links TRBV7-2 with TRBJ2-3, with TRBD2 as a possible D gene (7 bases). The TCR was taken from a boy younger than 10 in good health and CMV-seronegative. The CDR3 region is CASSSGGWRSPGDTQYF. The CDR3 nucleotides are TGTGCCAGCAGCTCGGGGGGCTGGAGGAGCCCGGGAGATACGCAGTATTTT.